Following are 27 T cell receptor beta chains from one sample sequenced in a study of T cell repertoires and Cas9 in healthy adults. Repertoires were generated with immunoSEQ multiplex PCR, while TCRdb's copy carries only in-frame clones and drops some. The sample gives under 25,000 clones, roughly nine tenths of which show up once; 0.69% is in the top ten. The sample comprised CD4+ effector T cells (CD127+, CD25-, CD137-, CD154-) from PBMCs; culture status not recorded. These receptors were collected from a human donor in good health.

The CDR3 sequence is CAFSGTTNTGELFF. As DNA, the CDR3 is TGTGCCTTCAGCGGTACAACGAACACCGGGGAGCTGTTTTTT. The rearrangement uses TRBV2 and TRBJ2-2; tentative D call: TRBD2 (5 bases). CDR3 length: 14 residues. The germline V gene encodes CDR1 SNHLY and CDR2 FYNNEI. V was pared by 11 bases and J by 0 bases, with 13 bases between.

V is TRBV11-2 and J is TRBJ2-5; the match to TRBD1 covers 7 bases. V lost 3 bases to trimming and J lost 9 bases; unmatched junction nucleotides: 19. The CDR3 runs 17 residues. The germline V gene has CDR1 SGHAT and CDR2 FQNNGV. The CDR3 sequence is CASSFQGTAPRERAQYF. DNA for the CDR3: TGTGCCAGCAGCTTTCAAGGGACAGCCCCAAGAGAGAGAGCCCAGTACTTC.

Comments on this clone: The junction and the germline gene differ at one end; a read error may be behind it. The V and J genes are TRBV7-7 and TRBJ2-2; TRBD2 matches at 7 bases. Germline assignment: CDR1 SSHAT and CDR2 FNYEAQ (reference sequence). This CDR3 spans 14 amino acids. The CDR3 region is CASSFSGETGELFF. The CDR3 DNA follows: TGTGCTAGCAGCTTCAGCGGGGAAACCGGGGAGCTGTTTTTT.

As DNA, the CDR3 is TGTGCCAGCAGTAAAAGACAGGGGGCCTATCTGAACACTGAAGCTTTCTTT. Translation gives CASSKRQGAYLNTEAFF. V and J are TRBV11-2 and TRBJ1-1; 10 bases are shared with TRBD1. V was clipped by 6 bases and J by 0 bases; unmatched bases: 10. This CDR3 is 17 amino acids long. CDR1 and CDR2 from the germline V gene are SGHAT and FQNNGV.

This CDR3 is CASSPTGGDRVESDEQFF. The CDR3 DNA sequence: TGTGCCAGTAGTCCGACTGGGGGCGACAGGGTGGAGTCGGATGAGCAGTTCTTC. The chain carries TRBV19 and TRBJ2-1; 7 bases match TRBD1. J gave up 8 bases and V 5 bases, and 21 bases lay outside the gene matches. The V gene's germline CDR1 is LNHDA and CDR2 SQIVND (reference sequence). This CDR3 contains 18 residues.

The gene calls are TRBV7-2 and TRBJ2-2; possible D gene TRBD1, 6 bases. V was pared by 2 bases and J by 0 bases, with 7 bases between. CDR3 length: 15 residues. CDR1 and CDR2 from the germline V gene are SGHTA and FQGNSA. The CDR3 here is CASSLQGSNTGELFF. CDR3 nucleotides: TGTGCCAGCAGCTTACAGGGGTCGAACACCGGGGAGCTGTTTTTT.

This clone is a singleton in its sample. The chain couples TRBV18 to TRBJ2-7; no firm D call. CDR1 is KGHSH and CDR2 is LQKENI in the germline V gene. V was clipped by 0 bases and J by 3 bases, with 6 bases between them. The CDR3 is 13 amino acids. The CDR3 DNA reads as TGTGCCAGCTCACCACCGAGTAGCTACGAGCAGTACTTC. Its translation is CASSPPSSYEQYF.

This rearrangement joins TRBV7-8 to TRBJ2-6; D is ambiguous. Trimming left V 9 bases short and J 2 bases short, with 8 bases between. The CDR3 has 13 residues. Germline assignment: CDR1 SGHVS and CDR2 FQNEAQ. CDR3 nucleotides: TGTGCCAGTCGTGGGCCTGGGGCCAACGTCCTGACTTTC. Its protein product is CASRGPGANVLTF.

The genes are TRBV6-5 and TRBJ1-3; perhaps TRBD1 as D (6 bases). The CDR3 is 14 residues long. Trimming took 5 bases from V and 4 from J, leaving 12 bases between them. Germline V gene lookup returns CDR1 MNHEY and CDR2 SVGAGI. As DNA, the CDR3 is TGTGCCAGCAGTGACTATACAGGGGGAAACACCATATATTTT. Its protein is CASSDYTGGNTIYF.

The chain uses TRBV5-1 and TRBJ2-3; 7 positions match TRBD2. The J segment lost 4 bases and the V segment lost 4 bases, leaving 12 bases of the junction unmatched. Germline loops: CDR1 SGHRS, CDR2 YFSETQ. The CDR3 runs 16 residues. This CDR3 is CASSPDPSGGADTQYF. In nucleotides, the CDR3 is TGCGCCAGCAGCCCGGACCCTAGCGGTGGGGCAGATACGCAGTATTTT.

This chain links TRBV7-3 with TRBJ2-3, with D tentatively TRBD1 or TRBD2 (7 bases each). The CDR3 sequence is 17 residues long. The germline V and J ends were trimmed by 5 bases and 4 bases, with 22 bases remaining between them. Germline V lookup: CDR1 SGHTA, CDR2 FQGTGA. CDR3 sequence reads: CASSPQGGRGRADTQYF. The CDR3 nucleotides read TGTGCCAGCAGCCCTCAGGGGGGGCGCGGGCGGGCAGATACGCAGTATTTT. The entire variable domain, with the rest obtained from reference TRBV7-3 and TRBJ2-3, is as follows: GAGVSQTPSNKVTEKGKYVELRCDPISGHTALYWYRQSLGQGPEFLIYFQGTGAADDSGLPNDRFFAVRPEGSVSTLKIQRTERGDSAVYLCASSPQGGRGRADTQYFGPGTRLTVL.

The chain employs TRBV19 and TRBJ1-2; D is unclear. This CDR3 has 13 residues. V was trimmed by 4 bases and J by 4 bases, leaving 10 bases between them. The germline V gene has CDR1 LNHDA and CDR2 SQIVND (reference sequence). CDR3 coding DNA: TGTGCCAGTAGTACGGGATCTACCTATGGCTACACCTTC. Encoded protein: CASSTGSTYGYTF.

This clone was counted a few times. The V and J genes are TRBV11-2 and TRBJ2-1; no definite D call. Germline-derived CDR1 and CDR2 are SGHAT and FQNNGV. V was trimmed by 1 base and J by 9 bases, leaving 10 bases between them. CDR3 size: 13 residues. CDR3 coding DNA: TGTGCCAGCAGCTTAGGAGAGATTATTGAGCAGTTCTTC. Translation gives CASSLGEIIEQFF.

This chain uses TRBV11-3 with TRBJ2-7; D gene ambiguous. The V gene lost 2 bases and the J gene lost 4 bases, with 9 bases spanning the gap. Germline lookup yields CDR1 SGHNT and CDR2 YENEEA. This CDR3 contains 13 residues. The CDR3 region is CASSLLAGYEQYF. The CDR3 DNA reads TGTGCCAGCAGCTTACTCGCCGGTTACGAGCAGTACTTC. The full variable domain, in which reference TRBV11-3 and TRBJ2-7 provide the parts outside the CDR3, is EAGVVQSPRYKIIEKKQPVAFWCNPISGHNTLYWYLQNLGQGPELLIRYENEEAVDDSQLPKDRFSAERLKGVDSTLKIQPAELGDSAVYLCASSLLAGYEQYFGPGTRLTVT.

This chain's CDR3 is CAWGTGNTIYF. DNA for the CDR3: TGTGCCTGGGGAACCGGAAACACCATATATTTT. The chain links TRBV30 to TRBJ1-3; the D is unclear. Trimming left V 5 bases short and J 4 bases short, with 6 bases between. This CDR3 spans 11 amino acids. Germline V gene sequence: CDR1 GTSNPN, CDR2 SVGIG (reference sequence).

The chain links TRBV6-5 to TRBJ1-4, with a possible D match to TRBD1 (6 bases). In germline, CDR1 is MNHEY, CDR2 SVGAGI. Trimming left V 5 bases short and J 3 bases short, with 13 bases between. CDR3 length: 15 amino acids. The CDR3 is CASSLRGRANEKLFF. As DNA, the CDR3 is TGTGCCAGCAGTCTCAGGGGTAGGGCTAATGAAAAACTGTTTTTT.

The sample holds one count of this clone. The gene calls are TRBV15 and TRBJ2-7, with D possibly matching TRBD2 (6 bases). Trimming stripped 4 bases from V and 4 bases from J, with 11 bases between. There are 13 residues in the CDR3. Germline V gene sequence: CDR1 LNHNV, CDR2 YYDKDF (reference sequence). CDR3 coding DNA: TGTGCCACCAGCAACCAGGGACTTTACGAGCAGTACTTC. It translates to CATSNQGLYEQYF.

This clone was seen only a few times. J is TRBJ1-4 and V is TRBV4-1; the D gene is possibly TRBD1 (5 bases). This CDR3 has 14 residues. The V and J ends lost 0 bases and 4 bases respectively, with 6 bases between them. Looked up from germline, CDR1 is MGHRA and CDR2 is YSYEKL. CDR3 bases: TGCGCCAGCAGCCAAGAGGGGCGTAATGAAAAACTGTTTTTT. The encoded protein is CASSQEGRNEKLFF.

V usage is TRBV9 and J usage is TRBJ1-1, with D perhaps matching TRBD1 (5 bases). The V end lost 3 bases, the J end lost 2 bases, and 11 bases lay between the germline ends. The V gene's germline CDR1 is SGDLS and CDR2 YYNGEE. This CDR3 is built from 14 residues. The CDR3 nucleotides read TGTGCCAGCAGCGGTACAGGAATAAACACTGAAGCTTTCTTT. The encoded protein is CASSGTGINTEAFF. The whole variable domain, remainder taken from reference TRBV9 and TRBJ1-1, is DSGVTQTPKHLITATGQRVTLRCSPRSGDLSVYWYQQSLDQGLQFLIQYYNGEERAKGNILERFSAQQFPDLHSELNLSSLELGDSALYFCASSGTGINTEAFFGQGTRLTVV.

The rearrangement joins TRBV30 to TRBJ2-3, with TRBD2 identical over 12 bases. Per the germline V gene, CDR1 is GTSNPN and CDR2 is SVGIG (reference sequence). V lost 7 bases, J lost 8 bases, and 7 bases stayed unmatched. This CDR3 region has 13 residues. CDR3 loop: CALTSGGPSTQYF. The DNA of the CDR3 is TGTGCCTTGACTAGCGGGGGTCCTAGTACGCAGTATTTT.

In this sample, this clone turned up once. J is TRBJ2-4 and V is TRBV4-1, with unresolved D. The germline V gene has CDR1 MGHRA and CDR2 YSYEKL. This CDR3 has 14 residues. V lost 1 base, J lost 4 bases, and 8 bases lay in between. CDR3 sequence (DNA): TGCGCCAGCAGCCAAGCTGGGATTAAAAACATTCAGTACTTC. The encoded protein is CASSQAGIKNIQYF.

This chain uses TRBV5-4 with TRBJ2-7, with D possibly being TRBD2 (6 bases). CDR1 is SGHNT, CDR2 YYREEE, per germline (reference sequence). V was cut by 4 bases and J by 0 bases, with 14 bases left in between. The CDR3 covers 15 residues. CDR3 nucleotides: TGTGCCAGCAGCAGGGTGGACGGGAGCTCCTACGAGCAGTACTTC. Protein product: CASSRVDGSSYEQYF.

As regards this clone: A junction end diverges from the germline sequence, so it may reflect a read error. The gene calls are TRBV5-1 and TRBJ2-2; 15 bases match TRBD2. This CDR3 is built from 20 residues. Germline-derived CDR1 and CDR2 are SGHRS and YFSETQ. CDR3 loop: CASSPRTGLAGGPHTGELLF. The CDR3 DNA reads TGCGCCAGCAGCCCCCGGACTGGACTAGCGGGGGGGCCTCACACCGGGGAGCTGCTTTTT. Full variable domain (missing parts from reference TRBV5-1 and TRBJ2-2): KAGVTQTPRYLIKTRGQQVTLSCSPISGHRSVSWYQQTPGQGLQFLFEYFSETQRNKGNFPGRFSGRQFSNSRSEMNVSTLELGDSALYLCASSPRTGLAGGPHTGELLFGEGSRLTVL.

The rearrangement uses TRBV9 and TRBJ1-2, with D uncertain. Germline V lookup: CDR1 SGDLS, CDR2 YYNGEE. The CDR3 is 14 residues long. With 4 bases removed from V and 5 bases from J, the gap between germline ends came to 15 bases. The CDR3 loop is CASSRLGGGYGYTF. The CDR3, as DNA: TGTGCCAGCAGCCGACTGGGCGGAGGGTATGGCTACACCTTC.

The V call is TRBV5-1, the J call TRBJ2-7; D is tentatively TRBD1 or TRBD2 (6 bases each). V lost 9 bases and J 3 bases, leaving 19 bases between the germline ends. CDR3 length: 14 amino acids. Germline-derived CDR1 and CDR2 are SGHRS and YFSETQ. As DNA, the CDR3 is TGCGCCACCCACCGGTCCGGGGGCGGCTACGAGCAGTACTTC. Protein sequence: CATHRSGGGYEQYF.

The table lists this clone with a count of one. Other DNA sequences from this sample encode an identical CDR3 as well. The chain combines TRBV4-1 with TRBJ1-2; D ambiguous. V dropped 1 base and J dropped 5 bases, with 2 bases sitting between them. This CDR3 is 11 amino acids long. Germline loops: CDR1 MGHRA, CDR2 YSYEKL. The CDR3 is CASSQGYGYTF. The CDR3 coding sequence is TGCGCCAGCAGCCAAGGTTATGGCTACACCTTC.

This clone was seen just once. The chain recombines TRBV27 with TRBJ1-1, with 7 positions matching TRBD1. Germline V gene lookup returns CDR1 MNHEY and CDR2 SMNVEV (reference sequence). With 5 bases clipped from V and 6 bases from J, the junction kept 18 bases outside the gene matches. The CDR3 covers 17 residues. This CDR3 is CASSAMTGTDIFPEAFF. The CDR3 nucleotides read TGTGCCAGCAGTGCAATGACCGGGACAGACATCTTCCCTGAAGCTTTCTTT.